This T cell receptor beta chain was obtained from a study of OX40 agonist ivuxolimab in advanced cancers. On the study more broadly: Patients received the agonistic anti-OX40 (CD134) antibody ivuxolimab. Cancers in dose escalation were hepatocellular, melanoma, renal cell and head and neck. General study points: Specificity for antigen went undetermined in the expanded peripheral T cells. In a subset of nonresponders, normalized T-cell clonal expansion was also low.

Germline-derived CDR1 and CDR2 are SGHTA and FQGNSA. The CDR3 is 15 residues long. Trimming cost V 2 bases and J 5 bases; bases outside gene matches: 5. Details on this clone: Antigen specificity is unknown.

The method was immunoSEQ multiplex PCR; TCRdb's version includes in-frame clones alone and lacks a portion of them. Of tens of thousands of clones in the sample, 80% to 90% are singletons; the top ten hold 25%. This receptor was obtained from an adult with an advanced solid tumor such as melanoma, head and neck, liver or kidney cancer. V is TRBV7-2 and J is TRBJ2-5, with 10 bases matching TRBD2. Sequenced material: CD4+ or CD8+ T cells sorted from blood, taken in a trial of the OX40 agonist ivuxolimab. The CDR3, as DNA: TGTGCCAGCAGCTTAAGCGGGAGGGCCACGGAGACCCAGTACTTC. Encoded protein: CASSLSGRATETQYF.